This T cell receptor (beta chain) was documented in a study of blood T cell repertoires in COVID-19. Study-wide context: Both acute and convalescent COVID-19 samples were obtained from the United States, Italy and Spain. T cells, B-cell-depleted T cells, or PBMCs provided the cDNA or gDNA that served as material.

This CDR3 is built from 15 residues. Looked up from germline, CDR1 is SGDLS and CDR2 is YYNGEE. Losses at the gene ends were 4 bases for V and 2 bases for J; bases not matched to a gene: 2. In the authors' workflow: Reference gene primer amplification gave estimated nucleated cell counts. Sequenced by immunoSEQ multiplex PCR; TCRdb stores in-frame clones only, minus some. V and J calls and clone size are as listed in that table; D and trimming were resolved from the DNA. Seen here are roughly 250,000 clones, about 76% observed once, and the top ten hold just under 3%. This clone was seen just once. The chain links TRBV9 to TRBJ2-5, with 13 nucleotides matching TRBD2. Sequenced sample: peripheral blood. The receptor's source is a woman aged 55 to 70 with active or convalescent COVID-19. CDR3 in DNA: TGTGCCAGCAGCTTGGGACTAGCGGGACAAGAGACCCAGTACTTC. It translates to CASSLGLAGQETQYF.